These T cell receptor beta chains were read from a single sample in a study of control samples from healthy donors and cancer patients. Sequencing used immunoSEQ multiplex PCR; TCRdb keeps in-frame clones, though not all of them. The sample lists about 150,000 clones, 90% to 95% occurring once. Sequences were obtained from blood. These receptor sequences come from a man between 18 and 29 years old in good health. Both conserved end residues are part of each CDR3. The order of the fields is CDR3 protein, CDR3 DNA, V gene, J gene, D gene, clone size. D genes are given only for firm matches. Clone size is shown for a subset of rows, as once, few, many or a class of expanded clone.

CASSPGTGTTSTDTQYF	TGTGCCAGCTCACCCGGGACAGGTACAACTAGCACAGATACGCAGTATTTT	TRBV18	TRBJ2-3	TRBD1	-
CASSSTTGGSGNTIYF	TGTGCCAGCAGTTCGACAACAGGGGGCTCTGGAAACACCATATATTTT	TRBV6-5	TRBJ1-3	TRBD1	-
CAWSGQSYTF	TGTGCCTGGAGTGGTCAAAGCTACACCTTC	TRBV30	TRBJ1-2	-	-
CASSQDRGPGELFF	TGTGCCAGCAGCCAAGATCGGGGGCCCGGGGAGCTGTTTTTT	TRBV4-2	TRBJ2-2	-	-
CSVALLSNTGELFF	TGCAGCGTTGCCCTTCTAAGTAACACCGGGGAGCTGTTTTTT	TRBV29-1	TRBJ2-2	-	-
CASSNRNTEAFF	TGTGCCAGCAGCAACAGGAACACTGAAGCTTTCTTT	TRBV21-1	TRBJ1-1	-	-
CASSLDMNTEAFF	TGTGCCAGCAGCTTGGACATGAACACTGAAGCTTTCTTT	TRBV5-6	TRBJ1-1	-	-
CASSQERSGLGALAKNIQYF	TGCGCCAGCAGCCAAGAGAGAAGCGGCCTAGGTGCCCTGGCCAAAAACATTCAGTACTTC	TRBV4-3	TRBJ2-4	-	-
CATSEPGQGAIGELFF	TGTGCCACCAGTGAACCCGGACAGGGGGCAATCGGGGAGCTGTTTTTT	TRBV24-1	TRBJ2-2	TRBD1	-
CAIEGRDTDTQYF	TGTGCCATCGAGGGTCGGGACACAGATACGCAGTATTTT	TRBV24-1	TRBJ2-3	-	-
CASSISGLAGGRETQYF	TGTGCCAGTAGTATATCCGGACTAGCGGGGGGGCGGGAGACCCAGTACTTC	TRBV19	TRBJ2-5	TRBD2	few
CASSLDSDNTEAFF	TGTGCCAGCAGCTTAGATTCGGATAACACTGAAGCTTTCTTT	TRBV11-3	TRBJ1-1	-	-
CASSPPGRGQNTGELFF	TGTGCCAGCAGCCCGCCAGGGAGGGGCCAGAACACCGGGGAGCTGTTTTTT	TRBV3-1/TRBV3-2	TRBJ2-2	TRBD2	-
CATRGPNGQGANEQYF	TGTGCCACCCGAGGACCAAACGGACAGGGGGCGAACGAGCAGTACTTC	TRBV24-1	TRBJ2-7	TRBD1	-
CASSPDRNYGYTF	TGTGCCAGCAGCCCGGACAGGAACTATGGCTACACCTTC	TRBV5-4	TRBJ1-2	TRBD1	-
CASSQEWSAGTDTQYF	TGTGCCAGCAGCCAAGAGTGGTCAGCCGGGACAGATACGCAGTATTTT	TRBV3-1/TRBV3-2	TRBJ2-3	-	-
CSVAGTDNEKLFF	TGCAGCGTCGCCGGGACAGATAATGAAAAACTGTTTTTT	TRBV29-1	TRBJ1-4	TRBD1	-
CASSSGREYNEQFF	TGTGCCAGCAGCTCCGGGAGGGAATACAATGAGCAGTTCTTC	TRBV13	TRBJ2-1	TRBD2	-
CASSSAGGYNEQFF	TGTGCCAGCAGCTCGGCGGGAGGCTACAATGAGCAGTTCTTC	TRBV7-3	TRBJ2-1	TRBD2	-
CASSNRDSKGSDEKLFF	TGCGCCAGCAGCAACCGAGACAGTAAAGGTTCGGATGAAAAACTGTTTTTT	TRBV4-1	TRBJ1-4	-	-
CATSDLRQTSSYNSPLHF	TGTGCCACCAGTGATTTGAGACAGACGAGCTCCTATAATTCACCCCTCCACTTT	TRBV24-1	TRBJ1-6	-	-
CASSLAAQLEQYF	TGTGCCAGCAGCTTAGCCGCCCAACTAGAGCAGTACTTC	TRBV11-2	TRBJ2-7	-	-
CASSRELADLEQFF	TGTGCCAGCAGCCGAGAACTAGCGGACCTTGAGCAGTTCTTC	TRBV5-4	TRBJ2-1	TRBD2	once
CATSGGWRSSYNEQFF	TGTGCCACCAGTGGGGGTTGGCGGAGCTCCTACAATGAGCAGTTCTTC	TRBV24-1	TRBJ2-1	-	-
CASSVQGEVNEKLFF	TGTGCCAGCAGCGTGCAAGGGGAAGTTAATGAAAAACTGTTTTTT	TRBV9	TRBJ1-4	-	once
CASSQGRSYYEQYF	TGTGCCAGCAGCCAGGGACGTTCTTACTACGAGCAGTACTTC	TRBV5-6	TRBJ2-7	-	-
CSAGGGSYNEQFF	TGCAGCGCAGGGGGCGGCTCCTACAATGAGCAGTTCTTC	TRBV29-1	TRBJ2-1	TRBD1	-
CASSLGQMNTEAFF	TGTGCCAGCAGTTTAGGCCAAATGAACACTGAAGCTTTCTTT	TRBV28	TRBJ1-1	-	-
CASSETGSNQPQHF	TGTGCCTCCTCCGAGACAGGGAGCAATCAGCCCCAGCATTTT	TRBV7-9	TRBJ1-5	TRBD1	-
CASSSPTRAEQYF	TGCGCCAGCAGCTCCCCGACGAGGGCCGAGCAGTACTTC	TRBV5-1	TRBJ2-7	-	-
CASSFGQAPQETQYF	TGTGCCAGCAGCTTTGGACAGGCCCCCCAAGAGACCCAGTACTTC	TRBV11-2	TRBJ2-5	TRBD1	-
CASSLSGNTQYF	TGTGCCAGCAGCTTAAGTGGAAATACGCAGTATTTT	TRBV7-9	TRBJ2-3	-	-
CASSPLGHRYNEQFF	TGTGCCAGCAGCCCCCTAGGACACCGCTACAATGAGCAGTTCTTC	TRBV4-2	TRBJ2-1	-	-
CASSTNRARGLSVLGQGNEQFF	TGTGCCAGCAGCACAAACCGGGCTAGGGGGCTTTCGGTCCTCGGACAGGGGAATGAGCAGTTCTTC	TRBV13	TRBJ2-1	TRBD1	-
CASSFGHINEQFF	TGTGCCAGCAGTTTTGGACACATCAATGAGCAGTTCTTC	TRBV6-2/TRBV6-3	TRBJ2-1	-	-
CASSWGQGNYGYTF	TGTGCCAGCAGCTGGGGACAGGGGAACTATGGCTACACCTTC	TRBV6-2/TRBV6-3	TRBJ1-2	TRBD1	-
CASSPIAQETQYF	TGTGCCAGCAGCCCAATCGCCCAAGAGACCCAGTACTTC	TRBV7-3	TRBJ2-5	-	-
CASSPDSGSPLHF	TGTGCCAGCAGCCCTGATTCTGGTTCACCCCTCCACTTT	TRBV9	TRBJ1-6	-	-
CASGRVGTGELFF	TGTGCCTCGGGGAGGGTCGGCACCGGGGAGCTGTTTTTT	TRBV6-1	TRBJ2-2	TRBD2	-
CASSLLAGVETQYF	TGTGCCAGCAGCTTGCTAGCGGGAGTAGAGACCCAGTACTTC	TRBV5-4	TRBJ2-5	TRBD2	-
CASSLASAGMETQYF	TGTGCCAGCAGCTTAGCGTCGGCAGGGATGGAGACCCAGTACTTC	TRBV7-2	TRBJ2-5	-	-
CASGGGQPYQPQHF	TGTGCCAGTGGGGGTGGACAGCCCTATCAGCCCCAGCATTTT	TRBV19	TRBJ1-5	-	-